A selection of T cell receptor beta chains follows, all from one sample in a study of T-cell reconstitution after alpha-beta-depleted transplantation in children. TCRdb re-called the PCR reads through MiXCR, storing one row per CDR3 protein. The data hold over 150,000 distinct CDR3 sequences, with roughly 15% observed a single time. This sample comprised PBMCs from the stem cell graft donor, obtained from the stem cell graft. These receptors came from a human donor who donated a stem cell graft to a child with acute lymphoblastic leukemia. CDR3s include the opening cysteine and the closing phenylalanine or tryptophan.

J gene	CDR3 length	V gene	CDR3 protein
TRBJ2-6	15	TRBV12-3/TRBV12-4	CASSRTGAGANVLTF
TRBJ2-5	15	TRBV12-3/TRBV12-4	CASSLGLAGKETQYF
TRBJ2-5	14	TRBV5-6	CASSLFEQGETQYF
TRBJ2-2	13	TRBV6-1	CASRSRGAGELFF
TRBJ1-1	13	TRBV29-1	CSTRTDMNTEAFF
TRBJ2-3	13	TRBV12-3/TRBV12-4	CASSSDRVDTQYF
TRBJ2-7	12	TRBV12-3/TRBV12-4	CASSPYSYEQYF
TRBJ2-1	14	TRBV15	CATSRDFPGNEQFF
TRBJ1-1	15	TRBV5-1	CASSRIRGMDTEAFF
TRBJ2-1	13	TRBV29-1	CSVETGSYNEQFF